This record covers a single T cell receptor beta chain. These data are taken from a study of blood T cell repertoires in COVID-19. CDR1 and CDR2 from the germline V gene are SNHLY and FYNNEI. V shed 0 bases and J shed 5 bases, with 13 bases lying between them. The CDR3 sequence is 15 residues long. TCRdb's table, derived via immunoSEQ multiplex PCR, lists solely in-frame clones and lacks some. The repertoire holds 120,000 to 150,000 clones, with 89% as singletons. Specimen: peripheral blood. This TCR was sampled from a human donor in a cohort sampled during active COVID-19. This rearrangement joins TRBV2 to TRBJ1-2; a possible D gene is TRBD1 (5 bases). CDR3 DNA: TGTGCCAGCAGTGAAGCCAGGGCGCGGAGTTATGGCTACACCTTC. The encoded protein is CASSEARARSYGYTF.